The following is a TCR beta chain sequence with its context. As yet, its antigen is unknown. The data are from a study of CD8+CD57+ T cells in acquired aplastic anemia. Study information: Across the sorted CD4+ and CD8+ cells, DNA amounts averaged roughly 3 ug. Study findings and constraints: CD8+ Simpson's diversity in patients was not significantly different from that in controls. There were around 28 CD8+ CDR3 sequences that occurred in both patients and controls.

The TCR beta profiling, which covered VDJ combination and CDR3 sequence, was carried out using genomic DNA as the template. TCRdb re-analysed the reads in MiXCR, keeping a single row per CDR3 protein. Of more than 250,000 distinct CDR3 sequences in the sample, approximately 55% were seen once. The TCR was taken from a human donor with severe aplastic anemia or a healthy control (not recorded which). Sequences were obtained from sorted CD4+, CD8+, or CD8+CD57+ T cells (not recorded which) from PBMCs.

The CDR3 here is CASSYGQGETQYF. The CDR3 nucleotides are TGTGCCAGCAGTTACGGACAGGGTGAGACCCAGTACTTC. The chain links TRBV7-3 to TRBJ2-5, with TRBD1 identical over 8 bases. Trimming at V came to 6 bases and at J to 5 bases, leaving 5 bases not matched to a gene. CDR1 is SGHTA and CDR2 is FQGTGA in the germline V gene. The CDR3 length is 13 residues. The variable domain in full, completed from reference TRBV7-3 and TRBJ2-5, reads GAGVSQTPSNKVTEKGKYVELRCDPISGHTALYWYRQSLGQGPEFLIYFQGTGAADDSGLPNDRFFAVRPEGSVSTLKIQRTERGDSAVYLCASSYGQGETQYFGPGTRLLVL.